These 20 T cell receptor beta chains were sequenced from one sample in a study of identical twins (dated by TCRdb to the mid-2010s). To prepare the library, 5' RACE was applied. TCRdb records Illumina HiSeq 2000 as the sequencer. TCRdb cleaned the public reads at Q25 with fastp, built clones with MiXCR and kept in-frame beta chains. When rows share a CDR3 protein, they turn into one entry using the most common DNA and genes. This sample lists 310,000 or so distinct CDR3 sequences; roughly 10% were detected once. Roughly 6.8% of the sample comes from the top ten. These data were likewise used in another study, on yellow fever vaccine responses in identical twins.

The specimen was CD8+ T cells sorted from blood. These receptors all come from a woman between 18 and 29 years old in good health.

The sample holds many counts of this clonotype. CDR3 sequence: CASSQDLLGQVPYNEQFF. The CDR3 DNA is TGTGCCAGCAGCCAAGATTTACTGGGGCAGGTTCCCTACAATGAGCAGTTCTTC. V is TRBV3-1 and J is TRBJ2-1, with TRBD1 as a possible D gene (5 bases). This CDR3 is built from 18 residues. Looked up from germline, CDR1 is LGHDT and CDR2 is YNNKEL (reference sequence). Trimming left V 0 bases short and J 2 bases short, with 17 bases between.

There are many counts of this clonotype. The rearrangement links TRBV28 to TRBJ1-2; the D is unclear. Trimming took off 3 bases at V and 1 base at J, with 15 bases between the two ends. The CDR3 covers 16 residues. Germline-derived CDR1 and CDR2 are MDHEN and SYDVKM. The CDR3 loop is CASSLRRGPVNYGYTF. DNA of the CDR3: TGTGCCAGCAGTTTGCGTCGAGGTCCGGTTAACTATGGCTACACCTTC.

V usage is TRBV7-2 and J usage is TRBJ2-2; 8 bases are a match to TRBD2. The CDR3 loop spans 16 amino acids. In germline, CDR1 is SGHTA, CDR2 FQGNSA. The ends lost 6 bases at V and 4 bases at J; junction bases unmatched: 10. The CDR3 sequence is CASSQPSGSGTGELFF. CDR3 bases: TGTGCCAGCAGTCAGCCCAGCGGGAGCGGCACCGGGGAGCTGTTTTTT.

This clonotype was found many times. V usage is TRBV2 and J usage is TRBJ2-1, with 7 bases aligning to TRBD2. Germline V lookup: CDR1 SNHLY, CDR2 FYNNEI. CDR3 size: 13 residues. With V trimmed by 6 bases and J by 6 bases, 5 bases remained unmatched. In DNA, the CDR3 is TGTGCCAGCAGCCCCTGGACTAGCAATGAGCAGTTCTTC. Translation gives CASSPWTSNEQFF.

This clonotype was detected only a few times. The rearrangement joins TRBV29-1 to TRBJ1-1; TRBD1 might be the D (6 bases). The V end lost 7 bases, the J end lost 1 base, and 13 bases lay between the germline ends. The CDR3 has 13 amino acids. Germline-derived CDR1 and CDR2 are SQVTM and ANQGSEA. The CDR3 bases are TGCAGCGGTAGGGGGGCAGCGAACACTGAAGCTTTCTTT. This gives the protein CSGRGAANTEAFF.

The rearrangement joins TRBV6-1 to TRBJ2-3; no clear D gene. Trimming pared 6 bases from V and 2 bases from J, leaving 12 bases between. CDR1 and CDR2 from the germline V gene are MNHNS and SASEGT. This CDR3 is 14 amino acids long. The CDR3 DNA is TGTGCCAGCAGCCCGGTTTTCTTCACAGATACGCAGTATTTT. Amino acids: CASSPVFFTDTQYF.

The rearrangement uses TRBV7-9 and TRBJ2-1; D gene ambiguous. The CDR3 runs 13 residues. V lost 2 bases and J 6 bases, leaving 8 bases between the germline ends. Germline CDR1 is SEHNR and CDR2 is FQNEAQ (reference sequence). CDR3 protein: CASSLSFPNEQFF. Written as DNA, the CDR3 is TGTGCCAGCAGCTTAAGTTTCCCCAATGAGCAGTTCTTC.

The chain combines TRBV24-1 with TRBJ2-1; 7 bases align to TRBD1. After removal of 0 bases from V and 0 bases from J, the junction contained 4 bases not matched to a gene. This CDR3 region has 17 residues. Germline values: CDR1 KGHDR, CDR2 SFDVKD. The CDR3 DNA sequence: TGTGCCACCAGTGATTTGACAGGGGTCGGCTCCTACAATGAGCAGTTCTTC. As protein: CATSDLTGVGSYNEQFF.

This chain joins TRBV15 and TRBJ2-1; TRBD1 might be the D (5 bases). From germline, CDR1 is LNHNV and CDR2 YYDKDF (reference sequence). This CDR3 contains 15 residues. Trimming stripped 0 bases from V and 5 bases from J, with 11 bases between. The chain's CDR3 is CATSRDRAPNNEQFF. DNA for the CDR3: TGTGCCACCAGCAGAGACAGGGCCCCAAACAATGAGCAGTTCTTC. Full variable domain (rest looked up from reference TRBV15 and TRBJ2-1): DAMVIQNPRYQVTQFGKPVTLSCSQTLNHNVMYWYQQKSSQAPKLLFHYYDKDFNNEADTPDNFQSRRPNTSFCFLDIRSPGLGDTAMYLCATSRDRAPNNEQFFGPGTRLTVL.

This clonotype has at least ten counts. This chain uses TRBV15 with TRBJ2-6; 11 bases align to TRBD1. The CDR3 runs 21 residues. Germline V CDR1 and CDR2: LNHNV, YYDKDF (reference sequence). After removal of 3 bases from V and 1 base from J, the junction contained 14 bases not matched to a gene. CDR3 sequence: CATSSYLFAGTGGSGANVLTF. The CDR3 bases are TGTGCCACCAGCAGCTATTTATTCGCCGGGACAGGGGGTTCTGGGGCCAACGTCCTGACTTTC.

A few counts support this clonotype. The rearrangement joins TRBV29-1 to TRBJ1-1; no firm D call. V was clipped by 4 bases and J by 2 bases, with 11 bases between them. Germline values: CDR1 SQVTM, CDR2 ANQGSEA. The length of the CDR3 is 13 residues. This CDR3 reads CSVVGSGNTEAFF. The CDR3 nucleotides read TGCAGCGTTGTTGGGTCAGGCAACACTGAAGCTTTCTTT.

This chain connects TRBV20-1 to TRBJ2-5; TRBD1 matches at 10 bases. This CDR3 contains 16 residues. The junction had 15 bases not matched to a gene; V was cut back by 4 bases and J by 7 bases. The germline V gene encodes CDR1 DFQATT and CDR2 SNEGSKA (reference sequence). The CDR3 loop is CSATRRGTGERGTQYF. As DNA, the CDR3 is TGCAGTGCTACTCGCCGAGGGACAGGGGAACGTGGGACCCAGTACTTC.

This clonotype was seen only a few times. The chain has TRBV27 and TRBJ2-3; D perhaps matches TRBD1 (6 bases). Germline loops: CDR1 MNHEY, CDR2 SMNVEV (reference sequence). V lost 5 bases and J lost 5, with 17 bases in between. This CDR3 spans 15 amino acids. DNA for the CDR3: TGTGCCAGCAGTCCGCCCGGGACACTTAGAGATACGCAGTATTTT. It specifies CASSPPGTLRDTQYF.

This clonotype was observed a handful of times. The chain combines TRBV7-9 with TRBJ1-1; perhaps TRBD1 as D (6 bases). Trimming pared 1 base from V and 5 bases from J, leaving 11 bases between. CDR1 and CDR2 (germline): SEHNR, FQNEAQ (reference sequence). The CDR3 is 14 residues long. The CDR3 here is CASSLVQGRTEAFF. The CDR3, as DNA: TGTGCCAGCAGCTTAGTACAGGGAAGAACTGAAGCTTTCTTT.

This clonotype was observed a few times. V usage is TRBV14 and J usage is TRBJ2-3; perhaps D is TRBD1 or TRBD2 (5 bases each). Trimming stripped 4 bases from V and 1 base from J, with 15 bases between. In germline, CDR1 is SGHDN, CDR2 FVKESK. This CDR3 has 16 residues. CDR3 region: CASSPYGGSGTDTQYF. CDR3 nucleotide sequence: TGTGCCAGCAGCCCCTATGGGGGATCTGGCACAGATACGCAGTATTTT.

The table lists this clonotype with many counts. Here the CDR3 DNA reads TGTGCCAGCAGCGACCCGGGAGGGCCTGACACAGATACGCAGTATTTT. Its protein is CASSDPGGPDTDTQYF. The chain links TRBV11-3 to TRBJ2-3, with 8 nucleotides matching TRBD2. Unmatched junction bases numbered 9, after V lost 5 bases and J lost 2 bases. The CDR3 runs 16 residues. Per the germline V gene, CDR1 is SGHNT and CDR2 is YENEEA.

This clonotype was seen a handful of times. This chain uses TRBV11-1 with TRBJ1-1; D remains ambiguous. The CDR3 contains 14 residues. Germline CDR1 is SGHAT and CDR2 is FQDESV (reference sequence). The ends were cut back, 8 bases at V and 5 bases at J, with 18 bases in the middle. This chain's CDR3 is CASQKAWGYTEAFF. The CDR3 DNA is TGTGCCAGCCAAAAAGCCTGGGGATATACTGAAGCTTTCTTT.

This clonotype was seen more than once but under ten times. The rearrangement uses TRBV28 and TRBJ2-5; no clear D. The CDR3 is 15 residues long. Between the trimmed V and J ends, which lost 7 bases and 5 bases, there was a span of 20 bases. The germline V gene has CDR1 MDHEN and CDR2 SYDVKM. The CDR3 protein is CASTYRARYLETQYF. The CDR3 nucleotides are TGTGCCAGCACATACCGGGCCCGATATTTGGAGACCCAGTACTTC.

This clonotype was seen a handful of times. This chain connects TRBV6-1 to TRBJ2-1, with 9 positions matching TRBD2. V was pared by 6 bases and J by 13 bases, with 13 bases of the junction left unmatched. This CDR3 contains 14 residues. In germline, CDR1 is MNHNS, CDR2 SASEGT. CDR3 sequence: CASSPGLANTEQFF. In DNA form, the CDR3 reads TGTGCCAGCAGCCCGGGACTAGCCAACACCGAACAGTTCTTC.

This clonotype was counted many times. The chain employs TRBV11-2 and TRBJ2-7, with D possibly TRBD1 on 6 matching bases. The CDR3 sequence is 12 residues long. Per germline, CDR1 SGHAT and CDR2 FQNNGV. The V and J ends lost 5 bases and 4 bases respectively, with 9 bases between them. The CDR3 region is CASSPQGYEQYF. In DNA, the CDR3 is TGTGCCAGCAGCCCACAGGGTTACGAGCAGTACTTC.